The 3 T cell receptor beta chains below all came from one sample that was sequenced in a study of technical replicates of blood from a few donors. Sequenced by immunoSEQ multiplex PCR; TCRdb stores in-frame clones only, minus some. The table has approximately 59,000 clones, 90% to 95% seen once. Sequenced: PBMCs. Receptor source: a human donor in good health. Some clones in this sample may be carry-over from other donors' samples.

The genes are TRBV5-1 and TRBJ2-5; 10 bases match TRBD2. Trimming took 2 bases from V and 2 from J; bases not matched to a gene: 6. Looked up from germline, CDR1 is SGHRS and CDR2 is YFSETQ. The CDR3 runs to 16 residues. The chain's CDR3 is CASSLASGGAQETQYF. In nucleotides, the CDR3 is TGCGCCAGCAGCTTAGCGAGCGGGGGGGCGCAAGAGACCCAGTACTTC.

In nucleotides, the CDR3 is TGTGCCCGAGGAGGGAGGGGATATGGCTACACCTTC. Residues: CARGGRGYGYTF. The rearrangement uses TRBV30 and TRBJ1-2; D is perhaps TRBD1 (5 bases). In germline, CDR1 is GTSNPN, CDR2 SVGIG (reference sequence). The CDR3 covers 12 residues. V was clipped by 8 bases and J by 5 bases, with 15 bases between them.

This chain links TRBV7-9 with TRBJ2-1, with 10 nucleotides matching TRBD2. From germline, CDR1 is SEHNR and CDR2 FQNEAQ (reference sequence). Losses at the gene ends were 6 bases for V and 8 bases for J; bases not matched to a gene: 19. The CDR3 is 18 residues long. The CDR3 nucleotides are TGTGCCAGCAGACCCTCACCCCGAGCGGGAGGGACAGTCGATGAGCAGTTCTTC. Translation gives CASRPSPRAGGTVDEQFF. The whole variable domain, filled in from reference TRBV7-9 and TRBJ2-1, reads DTGVSQNPRHKITKRGQNVTFRCDPISEHNRLYWYRQTLGQGPEFLTYFQNEAQLEKSRLLSDRFSAERPKGSFSTLEIQRTEQGDSAMYLCASRPSPRAGGTVDEQFFGPGTRLTVL.